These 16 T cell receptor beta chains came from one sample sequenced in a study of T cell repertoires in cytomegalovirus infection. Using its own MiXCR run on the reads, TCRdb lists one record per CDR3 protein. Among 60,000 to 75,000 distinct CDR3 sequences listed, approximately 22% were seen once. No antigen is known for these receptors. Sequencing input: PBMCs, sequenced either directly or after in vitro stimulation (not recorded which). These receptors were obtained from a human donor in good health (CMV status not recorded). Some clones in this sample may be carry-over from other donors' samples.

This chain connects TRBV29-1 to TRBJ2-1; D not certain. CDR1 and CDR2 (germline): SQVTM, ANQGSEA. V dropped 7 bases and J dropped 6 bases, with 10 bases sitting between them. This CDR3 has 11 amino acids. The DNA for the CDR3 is TGCAGCGGCATAAGGGTCAATGAGCAGTTCTTC. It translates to CSGIRVNEQFF.

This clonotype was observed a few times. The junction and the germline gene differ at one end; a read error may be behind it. CDR3 coding DNA: TGTGCTAGTGGTTTGGTTAAACCGTCTTTC. It yields the protein CASGLVKPSF. The V and J genes are TRBV12-5 and TRBJ2-1; D unresolved. CDR3 length: 10 amino acids. Germline CDR1 and CDR2: LGHNT and FRNRAP.

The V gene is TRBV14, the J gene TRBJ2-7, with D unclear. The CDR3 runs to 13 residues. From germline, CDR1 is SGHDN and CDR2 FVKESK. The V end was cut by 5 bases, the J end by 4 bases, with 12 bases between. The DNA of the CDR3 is TGTGCCAGCAGCACCCGGGTTGGGTACGAGCAGTACTTC. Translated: CASSTRVGYEQYF.

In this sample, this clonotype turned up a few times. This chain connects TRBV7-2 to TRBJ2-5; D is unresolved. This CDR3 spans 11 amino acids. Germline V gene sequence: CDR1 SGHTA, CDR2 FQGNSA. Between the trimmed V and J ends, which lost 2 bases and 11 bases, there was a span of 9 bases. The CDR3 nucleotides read TGTGCCAGCAGCTTACCACAGAGGCAGTACTTC. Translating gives CASSLPQRQYF. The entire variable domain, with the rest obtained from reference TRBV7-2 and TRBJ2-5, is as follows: GAGVSQSPSNKVTEKGKDVELRCDPISGHTALYWYRQSLGQGLEFLIYFQGNSAPDKSGLPSDRFSAERTGGSVSTLTIQRTQQEDSAVYLCASSLPQRQYFGPGTRLLVL.

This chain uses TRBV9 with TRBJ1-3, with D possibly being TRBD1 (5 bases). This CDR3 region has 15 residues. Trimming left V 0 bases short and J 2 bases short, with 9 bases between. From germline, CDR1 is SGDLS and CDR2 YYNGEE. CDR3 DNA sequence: TGTGCCAGCAGCGTAGCCCAGGGAACTGGAAACACCATATATTTT. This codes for CASSVAQGTGNTIYF.

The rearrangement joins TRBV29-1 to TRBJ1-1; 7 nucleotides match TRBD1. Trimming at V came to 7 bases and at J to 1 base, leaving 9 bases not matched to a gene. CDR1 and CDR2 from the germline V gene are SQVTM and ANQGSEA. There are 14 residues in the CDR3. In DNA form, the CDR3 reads TGCAGCGGCAAGACAGGGTTTGGGAACACTGAAGCTTTCTTT. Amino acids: CSGKTGFGNTEAFF.

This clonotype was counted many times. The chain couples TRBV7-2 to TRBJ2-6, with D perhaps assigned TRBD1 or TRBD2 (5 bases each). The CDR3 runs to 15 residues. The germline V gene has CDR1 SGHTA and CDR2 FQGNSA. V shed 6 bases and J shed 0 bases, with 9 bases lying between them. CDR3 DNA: TGTGCCAGCAGAGGGACCCCCTCTGGGGCCAACGTCCTGACTTTC. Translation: CASRGTPSGANVLTF. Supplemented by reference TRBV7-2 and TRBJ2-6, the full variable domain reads GAGVSQSPSNKVTEKGKDVELRCDPISGHTALYWYRQSLGQGLEFLIYFQGNSAPDKSGLPSDRFSAERTGGSVSTLTIQRTQQEDSAVYLCASRGTPSGANVLTFGAGSRLTVL.

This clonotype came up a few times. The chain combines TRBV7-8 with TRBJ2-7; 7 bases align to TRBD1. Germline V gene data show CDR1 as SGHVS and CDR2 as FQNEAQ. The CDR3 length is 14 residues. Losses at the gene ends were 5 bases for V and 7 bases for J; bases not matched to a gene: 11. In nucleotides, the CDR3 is TGTGCCAGCAGCACCGTGACAGGGTACGGGGAGCAGTACTTC. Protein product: CASSTVTGYGEQYF.

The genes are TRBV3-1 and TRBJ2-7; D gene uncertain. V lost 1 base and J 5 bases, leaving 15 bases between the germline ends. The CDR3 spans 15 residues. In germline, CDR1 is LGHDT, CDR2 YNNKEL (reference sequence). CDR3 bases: TGTGCCAGCAGCCAAGGAACAGCCTCTACGGACGAGCAGTACTTC. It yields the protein CASSQGTASTDEQYF.

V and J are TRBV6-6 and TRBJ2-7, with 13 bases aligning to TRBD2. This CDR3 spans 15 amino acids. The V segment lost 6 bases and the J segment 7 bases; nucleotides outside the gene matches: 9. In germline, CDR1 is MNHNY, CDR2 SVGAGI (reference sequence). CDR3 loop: CASRSGTSGMGEQYF. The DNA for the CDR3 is TGTGCCAGCAGGTCCGGGACTAGCGGGATGGGGGAGCAGTACTTC.

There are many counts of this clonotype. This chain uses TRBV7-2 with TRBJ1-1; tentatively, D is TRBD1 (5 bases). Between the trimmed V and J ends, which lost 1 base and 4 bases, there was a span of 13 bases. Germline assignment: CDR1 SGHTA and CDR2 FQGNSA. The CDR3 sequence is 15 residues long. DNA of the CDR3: TGTGCCAGCAGCTTAGGGCGGCCAGGGCTCACTGAAGCTTTCTTT. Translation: CASSLGRPGLTEAFF.

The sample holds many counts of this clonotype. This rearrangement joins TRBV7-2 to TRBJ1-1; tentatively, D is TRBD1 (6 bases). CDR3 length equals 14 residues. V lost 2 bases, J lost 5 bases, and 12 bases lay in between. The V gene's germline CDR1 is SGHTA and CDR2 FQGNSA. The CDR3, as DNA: TGTGCCAGCAGCTTAAGGGGGTCGGGAACTGAAGCTTTCTTT. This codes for CASSLRGSGTEAFF. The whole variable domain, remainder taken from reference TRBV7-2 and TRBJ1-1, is GAGVSQSPSNKVTEKGKDVELRCDPISGHTALYWYRQSLGQGLEFLIYFQGNSAPDKSGLPSDRFSAERTGGSVSTLTIQRTQQEDSAVYLCASSLRGSGTEAFFGQGTRLTVV.

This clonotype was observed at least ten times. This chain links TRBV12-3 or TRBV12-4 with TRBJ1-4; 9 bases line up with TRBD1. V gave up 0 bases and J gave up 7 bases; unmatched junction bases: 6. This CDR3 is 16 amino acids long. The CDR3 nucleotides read TGTGCCAGCAGTTTAGCAGATCACAGGGGGCGTGAAAAACTGTTTTTT. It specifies CASSLADHRGREKLFF.

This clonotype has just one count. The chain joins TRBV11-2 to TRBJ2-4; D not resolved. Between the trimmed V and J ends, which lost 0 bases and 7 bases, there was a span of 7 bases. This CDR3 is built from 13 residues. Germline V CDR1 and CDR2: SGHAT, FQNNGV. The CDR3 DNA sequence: TGTGCCAGCAGCTTAGACCGGCGTAACATTCAGTACTTC. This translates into CASSLDRRNIQYF.

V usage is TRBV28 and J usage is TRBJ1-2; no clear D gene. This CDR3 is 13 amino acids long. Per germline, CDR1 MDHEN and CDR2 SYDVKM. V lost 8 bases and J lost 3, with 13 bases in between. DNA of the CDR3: TGTGCCAGCTCCCCGGGTCACCACTATGGCTACACCTTC. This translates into CASSPGHHYGYTF.

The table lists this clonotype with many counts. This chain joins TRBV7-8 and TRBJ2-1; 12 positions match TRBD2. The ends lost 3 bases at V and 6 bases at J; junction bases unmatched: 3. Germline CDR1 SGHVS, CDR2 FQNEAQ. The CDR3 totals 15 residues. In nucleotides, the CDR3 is TGTGCCAGCAGCTTTCTAGCGGGAGGGTCCAATGAGCAGTTCTTC. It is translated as CASSFLAGGSNEQFF.